This T cell receptor beta chain originates from a study of identical twins. A universal primer site arose from template switching, and cDNA bore unique molecular identifiers. TCRdb re-called the 5' RACE reads through MiXCR, storing one row per CDR3 protein. The data hold roughly 250,000 distinct CDR3 sequences, with approximately 7% observed a single time. Details on this clonotype: It may be a read error: a sequence one base away is much more abundant.

Germline CDR1 is MDHEN and CDR2 is SYDVKM. V was trimmed by 1 base and J by 4 bases, leaving 1 base between them. This CDR3 has 12 amino acids. In addition, the sample was reused for a study of yellow fever vaccine responses in identical twins.

Sequenced input: memory (CD45RO+) T cells sorted from blood. This chain joins TRBV28 and TRBJ1-4; the D is unclear. The TCR sequence derives from a woman between 18 and 30 years old in good health. DNA for the CDR3: TGTGCCAGCAGTTTATTTAATGAAAAACTGTTTTTT. Amino acids: CASSLFNEKLFF.